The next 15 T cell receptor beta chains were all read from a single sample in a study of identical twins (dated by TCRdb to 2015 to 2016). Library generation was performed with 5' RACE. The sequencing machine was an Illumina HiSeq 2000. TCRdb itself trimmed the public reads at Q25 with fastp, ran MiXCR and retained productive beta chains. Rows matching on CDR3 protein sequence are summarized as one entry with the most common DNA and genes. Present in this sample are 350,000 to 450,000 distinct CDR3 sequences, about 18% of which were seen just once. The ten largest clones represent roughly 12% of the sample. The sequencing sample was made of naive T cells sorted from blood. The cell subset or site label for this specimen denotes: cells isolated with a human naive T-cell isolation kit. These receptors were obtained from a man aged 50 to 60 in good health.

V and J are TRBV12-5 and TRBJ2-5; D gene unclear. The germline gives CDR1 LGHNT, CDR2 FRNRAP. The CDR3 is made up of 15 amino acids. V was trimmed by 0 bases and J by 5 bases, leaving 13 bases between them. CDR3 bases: TGTGCTAGTGGTTTGGTACCCTTCGTCGGCGAGACCCAGTACTTC. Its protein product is CASGLVPFVGETQYF. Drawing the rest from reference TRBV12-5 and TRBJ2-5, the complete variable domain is DARVTQTPRHKVTEMGQEVTMRCQPILGHNTVFWYRQTMMQGLELLAYFRNRAPLDDSGMPKDRFSAEMPDATLATLKIQPSEPRDSAVYFCASGLVPFVGETQYFGPGTRLLVL.

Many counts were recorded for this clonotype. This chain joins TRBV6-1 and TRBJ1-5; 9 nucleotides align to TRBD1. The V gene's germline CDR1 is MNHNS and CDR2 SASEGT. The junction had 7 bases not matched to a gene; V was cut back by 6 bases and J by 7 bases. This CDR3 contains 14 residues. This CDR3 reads CASRKGQGVQPQHF. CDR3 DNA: TGTGCCAGCAGGAAGGGACAGGGAGTCCAGCCCCAGCATTTT.

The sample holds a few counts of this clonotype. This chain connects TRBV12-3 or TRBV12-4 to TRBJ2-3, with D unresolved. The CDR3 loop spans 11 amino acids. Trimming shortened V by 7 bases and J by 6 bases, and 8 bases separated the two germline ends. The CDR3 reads CASTSSDTQYF. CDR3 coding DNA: TGTGCCAGCACCTCTTCGGATACGCAGTATTTT.

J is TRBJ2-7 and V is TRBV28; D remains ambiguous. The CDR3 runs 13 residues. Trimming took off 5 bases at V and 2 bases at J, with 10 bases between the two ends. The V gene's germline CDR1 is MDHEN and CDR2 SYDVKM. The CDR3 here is CASSPLLAYEQYF. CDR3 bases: TGTGCCAGCAGTCCTCTCCTGGCCTACGAGCAGTACTTC. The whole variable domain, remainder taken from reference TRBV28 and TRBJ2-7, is DVKVTQSSRYLVKRTGEKVFLECVQDMDHENMFWYRQDPGLGLRLIYFSYDVKMKEKGDIPEGYSVSREKKERFSLILESASTNQTSMYLCASSPLLAYEQYFGPGTRLTVT.

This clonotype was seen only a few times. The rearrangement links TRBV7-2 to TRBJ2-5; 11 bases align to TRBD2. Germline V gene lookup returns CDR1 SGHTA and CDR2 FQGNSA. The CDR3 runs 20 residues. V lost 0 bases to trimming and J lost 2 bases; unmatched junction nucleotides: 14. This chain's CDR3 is CASSLAPRVLAGVGQETQYF. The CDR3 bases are TGTGCCAGCAGCTTAGCCCCGCGGGTACTAGCGGGAGTTGGGCAAGAGACCCAGTACTTC.

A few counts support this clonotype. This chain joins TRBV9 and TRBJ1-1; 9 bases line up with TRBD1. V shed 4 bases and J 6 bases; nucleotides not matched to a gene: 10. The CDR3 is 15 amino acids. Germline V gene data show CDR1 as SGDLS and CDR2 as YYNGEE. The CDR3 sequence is CASSSDGDRASEAFF. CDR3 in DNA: TGTGCCAGCAGCTCCGACGGGGACAGGGCTTCTGAAGCTTTCTTT.

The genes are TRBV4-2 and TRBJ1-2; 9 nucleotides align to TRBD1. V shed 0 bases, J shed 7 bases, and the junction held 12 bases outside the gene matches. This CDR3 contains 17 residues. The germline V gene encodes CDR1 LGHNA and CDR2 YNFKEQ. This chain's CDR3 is CASSQDTPGQGPFGYTF. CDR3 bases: TGTGCCAGCAGCCAAGATACTCCGGGACAGGGTCCCTTTGGCTACACCTTC.

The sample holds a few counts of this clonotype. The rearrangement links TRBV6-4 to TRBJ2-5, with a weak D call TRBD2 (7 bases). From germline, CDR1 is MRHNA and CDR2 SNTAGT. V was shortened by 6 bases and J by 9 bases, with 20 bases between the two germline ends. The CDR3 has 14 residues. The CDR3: CASRDSPGSGAQYF. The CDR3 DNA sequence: TGTGCCAGCAGGGACAGCCCCGGGAGCGGGGCCCAGTACTTC.

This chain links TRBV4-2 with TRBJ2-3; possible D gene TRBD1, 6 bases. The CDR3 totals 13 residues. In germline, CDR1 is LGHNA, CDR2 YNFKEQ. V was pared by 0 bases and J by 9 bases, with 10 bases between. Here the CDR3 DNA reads TGTGCCAGCAGCCAAGAAGCAGGGGCCACGCAGTATTTT. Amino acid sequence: CASSQEAGATQYF.

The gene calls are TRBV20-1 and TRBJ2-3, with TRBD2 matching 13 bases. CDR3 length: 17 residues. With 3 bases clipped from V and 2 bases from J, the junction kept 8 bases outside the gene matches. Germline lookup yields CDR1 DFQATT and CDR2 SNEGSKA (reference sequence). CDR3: CSASLTSGGANTDTQYF. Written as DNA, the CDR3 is TGCAGTGCTAGCCTCACTAGCGGGGGGGCGAACACAGATACGCAGTATTTT.

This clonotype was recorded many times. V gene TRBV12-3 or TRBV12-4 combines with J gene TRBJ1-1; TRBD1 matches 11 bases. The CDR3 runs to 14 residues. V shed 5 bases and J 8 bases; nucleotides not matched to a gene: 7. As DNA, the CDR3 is TGTGCCAGCAGTCTCCCTCGGGACAGGGGGGAAGCTTTCTTT. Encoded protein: CASSLPRDRGEAFF.

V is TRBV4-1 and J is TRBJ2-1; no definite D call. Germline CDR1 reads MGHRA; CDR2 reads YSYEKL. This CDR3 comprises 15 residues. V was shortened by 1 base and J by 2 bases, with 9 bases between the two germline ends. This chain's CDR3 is CASSQGPGAYNEQFF. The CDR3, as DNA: TGCGCCAGCAGCCAAGGCCCTGGGGCCTACAATGAGCAGTTCTTC.

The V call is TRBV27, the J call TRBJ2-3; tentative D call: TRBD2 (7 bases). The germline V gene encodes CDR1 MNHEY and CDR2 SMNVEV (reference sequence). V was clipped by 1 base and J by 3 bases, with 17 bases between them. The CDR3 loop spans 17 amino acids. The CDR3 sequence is CASSLWGGGSGTDTQYF. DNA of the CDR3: TGTGCCAGCAGTTTATGGGGGGGCGGGAGTGGAACAGATACGCAGTATTTT.

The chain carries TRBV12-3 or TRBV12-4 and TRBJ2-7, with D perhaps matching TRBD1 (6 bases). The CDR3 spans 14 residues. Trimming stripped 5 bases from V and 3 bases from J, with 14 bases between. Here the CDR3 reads CASSRDTLNYEQYF. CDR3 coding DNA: TGTGCCAGCAGTCGGGACACACTAAACTACGAGCAGTACTTC.

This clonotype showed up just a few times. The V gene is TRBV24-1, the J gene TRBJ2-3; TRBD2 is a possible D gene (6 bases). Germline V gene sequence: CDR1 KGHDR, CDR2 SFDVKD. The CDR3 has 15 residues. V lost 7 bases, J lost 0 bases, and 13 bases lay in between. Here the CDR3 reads CATRRSGSSTDTQYF. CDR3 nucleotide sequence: TGTGCCACCAGAAGGAGCGGGTCCAGCACAGATACGCAGTATTTT.